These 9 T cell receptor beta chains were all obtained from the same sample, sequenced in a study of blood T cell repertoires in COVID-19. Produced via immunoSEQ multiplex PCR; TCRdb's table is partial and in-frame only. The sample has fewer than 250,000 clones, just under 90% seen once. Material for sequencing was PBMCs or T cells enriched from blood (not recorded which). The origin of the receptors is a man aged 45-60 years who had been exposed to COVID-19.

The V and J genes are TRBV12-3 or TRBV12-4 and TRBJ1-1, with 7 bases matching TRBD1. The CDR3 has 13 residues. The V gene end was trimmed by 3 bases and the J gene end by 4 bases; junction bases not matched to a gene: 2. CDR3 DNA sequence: TGTGCCAGCAGTTTGGGACAGACCACTGAAGCTTTCTTT. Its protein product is CASSLGQTTEAFF.

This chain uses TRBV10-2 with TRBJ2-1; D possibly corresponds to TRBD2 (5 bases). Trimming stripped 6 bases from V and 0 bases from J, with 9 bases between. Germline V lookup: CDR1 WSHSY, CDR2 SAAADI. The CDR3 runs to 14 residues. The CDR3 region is CASRFAGSYNEQFF. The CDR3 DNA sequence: TGCGCCAGCAGGTTTGCGGGCTCCTACAATGAGCAGTTCTTC.

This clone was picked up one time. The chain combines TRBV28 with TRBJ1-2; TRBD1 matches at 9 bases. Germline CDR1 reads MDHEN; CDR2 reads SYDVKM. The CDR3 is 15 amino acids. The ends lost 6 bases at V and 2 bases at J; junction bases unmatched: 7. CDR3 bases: TGTGCCAGCAGCACCCCGGGACAGGGAAACTATGGCTACACCTTC. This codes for CASSTPGQGNYGYTF.

The CDR3 DNA reads as TGTGCCTGGAGTCCCCGAGGGGCAGGGGTAACTGAAGCTTTCTTT. Its translation: CAWSPRGAGVTEAFF. The V and J genes are TRBV30 and TRBJ1-1; weak D call: TRBD1 (6 bases). There are 15 residues in the CDR3. CDR1 and CDR2 (germline): GTSNPN, SVGIG (reference sequence). V lost 2 bases and J lost 5, with 18 bases in between.

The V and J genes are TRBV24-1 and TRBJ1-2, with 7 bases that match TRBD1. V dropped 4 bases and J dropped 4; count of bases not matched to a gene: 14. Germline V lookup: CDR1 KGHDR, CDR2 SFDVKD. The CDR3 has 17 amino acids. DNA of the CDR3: TGTGCCACCAGTGACGAATCGACAGGGTATAGTAGCTATGGCTACACCTTC. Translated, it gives CATSDESTGYSSYGYTF.

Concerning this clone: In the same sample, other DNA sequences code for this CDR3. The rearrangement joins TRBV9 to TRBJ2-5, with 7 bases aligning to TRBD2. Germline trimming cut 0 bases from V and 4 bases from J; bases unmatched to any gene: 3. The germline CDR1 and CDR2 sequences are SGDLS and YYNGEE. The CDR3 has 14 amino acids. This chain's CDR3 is CASSVGSGGETQYF. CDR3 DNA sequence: TGTGCCAGCAGCGTAGGCTCGGGAGGAGAGACCCAGTACTTC.

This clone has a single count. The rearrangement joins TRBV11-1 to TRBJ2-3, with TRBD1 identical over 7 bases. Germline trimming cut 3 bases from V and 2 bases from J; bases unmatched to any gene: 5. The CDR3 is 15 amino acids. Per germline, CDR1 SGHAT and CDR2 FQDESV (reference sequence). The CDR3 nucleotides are TGTGCCAGCAGCTTCTCAACAGGGGACACAGATACGCAGTATTTT. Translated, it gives CASSFSTGDTDTQYF.

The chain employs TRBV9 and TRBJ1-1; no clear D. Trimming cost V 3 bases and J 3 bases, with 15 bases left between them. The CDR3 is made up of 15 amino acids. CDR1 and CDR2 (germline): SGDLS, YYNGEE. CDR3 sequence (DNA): TGTGCCAGCAGCGAGTCCCTAGAGGCGGACACTGAAGCTTTCTTT. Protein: CASSESLEADTEAFF.

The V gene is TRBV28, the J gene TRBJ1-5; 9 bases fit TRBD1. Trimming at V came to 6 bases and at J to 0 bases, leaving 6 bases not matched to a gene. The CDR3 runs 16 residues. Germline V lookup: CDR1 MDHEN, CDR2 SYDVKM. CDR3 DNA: TGTGCCAGCAGACCCCGGGACAGGGTTAGCAATCAGCCCCAGCATTTT. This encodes CASRPRDRVSNQPQHF.